This T cell receptor beta chain was found in a study of cytomegalovirus exposure and HLA in healthy donors. Study results and limitations: Immune exposure information comprised only CMV serostatus. TCR beta chains numbering some 160 were designated cytomegalovirus-associated.

As for this clone: Its specificity is not known.

The primer mix had 60 Vbeta and 13 Jbeta primers. Assay: immunoSEQ multiplex PCR; the TCRdb copy retains only in-frame clones and omits some. The sample carries 150,000 or so clones, around 75% recorded once. The CDR3 spans 12 residues. Germline V CDR1 and CDR2: SEHNR, FQNEAQ (reference sequence). The sample consisted of PBMCs. This sequence originates from a woman between 18 and 29 years old in good health and CMV-seronegative. The chain recombines TRBV7-9 with TRBJ2-5; D may be TRBD2 (6 bases). The J call may not be correct, given that the DNA end is closer to TRBJ2-7. This CDR3 is CASSFTGDEQYF. CDR3 DNA: TGTGCCAGCAGCTTTACGGGGGACGAGCAGTACTTC.